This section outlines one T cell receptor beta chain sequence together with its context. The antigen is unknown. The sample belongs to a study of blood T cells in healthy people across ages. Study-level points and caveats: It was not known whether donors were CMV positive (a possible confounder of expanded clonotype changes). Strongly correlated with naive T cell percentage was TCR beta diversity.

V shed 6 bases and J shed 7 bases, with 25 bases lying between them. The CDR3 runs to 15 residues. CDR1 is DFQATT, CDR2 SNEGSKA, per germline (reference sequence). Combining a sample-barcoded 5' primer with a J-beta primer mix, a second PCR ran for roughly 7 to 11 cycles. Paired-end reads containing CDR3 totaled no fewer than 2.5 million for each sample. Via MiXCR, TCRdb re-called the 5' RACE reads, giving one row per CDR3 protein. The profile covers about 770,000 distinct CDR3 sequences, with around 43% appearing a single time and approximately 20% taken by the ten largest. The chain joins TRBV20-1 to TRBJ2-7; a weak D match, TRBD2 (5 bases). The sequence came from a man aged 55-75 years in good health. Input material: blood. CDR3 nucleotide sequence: TGCAGTGCCCCAGAGGATACGAGAGGTAGCGATGAGCAGTACTTC. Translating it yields CSAPEDTRGSDEQYF.